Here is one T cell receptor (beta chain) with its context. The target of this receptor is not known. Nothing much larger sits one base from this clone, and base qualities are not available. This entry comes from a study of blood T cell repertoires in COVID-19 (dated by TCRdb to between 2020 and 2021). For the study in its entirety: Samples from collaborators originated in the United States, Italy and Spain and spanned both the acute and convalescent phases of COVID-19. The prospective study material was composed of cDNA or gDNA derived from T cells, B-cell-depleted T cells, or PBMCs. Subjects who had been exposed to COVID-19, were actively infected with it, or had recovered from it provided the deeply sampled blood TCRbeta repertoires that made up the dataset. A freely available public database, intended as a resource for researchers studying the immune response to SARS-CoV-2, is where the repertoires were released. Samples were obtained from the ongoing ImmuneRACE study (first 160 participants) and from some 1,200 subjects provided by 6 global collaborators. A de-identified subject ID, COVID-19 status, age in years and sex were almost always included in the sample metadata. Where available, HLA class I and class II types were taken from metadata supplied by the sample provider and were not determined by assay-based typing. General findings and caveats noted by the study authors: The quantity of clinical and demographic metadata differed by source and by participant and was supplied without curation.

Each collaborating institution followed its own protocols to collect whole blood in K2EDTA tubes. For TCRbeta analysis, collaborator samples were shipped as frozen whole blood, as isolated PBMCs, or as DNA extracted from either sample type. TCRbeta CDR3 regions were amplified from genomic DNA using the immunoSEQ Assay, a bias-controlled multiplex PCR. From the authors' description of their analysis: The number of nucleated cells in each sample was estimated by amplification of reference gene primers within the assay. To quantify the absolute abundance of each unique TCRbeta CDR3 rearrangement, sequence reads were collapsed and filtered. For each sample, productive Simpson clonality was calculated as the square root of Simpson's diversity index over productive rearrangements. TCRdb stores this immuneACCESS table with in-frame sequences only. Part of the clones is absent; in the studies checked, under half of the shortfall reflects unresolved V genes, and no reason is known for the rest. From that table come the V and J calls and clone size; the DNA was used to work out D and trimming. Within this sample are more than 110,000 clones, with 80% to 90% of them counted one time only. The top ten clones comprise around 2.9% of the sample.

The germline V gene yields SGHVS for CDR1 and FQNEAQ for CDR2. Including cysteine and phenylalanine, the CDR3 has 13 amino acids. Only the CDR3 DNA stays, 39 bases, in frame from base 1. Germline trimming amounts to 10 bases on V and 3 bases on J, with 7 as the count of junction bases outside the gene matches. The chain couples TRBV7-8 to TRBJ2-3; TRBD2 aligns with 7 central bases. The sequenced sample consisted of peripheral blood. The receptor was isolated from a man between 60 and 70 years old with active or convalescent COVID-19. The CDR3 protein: CATTGGLTDTQYF. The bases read TGTGCCACCACCGGGGGGTTGACAGATACGCAGTATTTT.